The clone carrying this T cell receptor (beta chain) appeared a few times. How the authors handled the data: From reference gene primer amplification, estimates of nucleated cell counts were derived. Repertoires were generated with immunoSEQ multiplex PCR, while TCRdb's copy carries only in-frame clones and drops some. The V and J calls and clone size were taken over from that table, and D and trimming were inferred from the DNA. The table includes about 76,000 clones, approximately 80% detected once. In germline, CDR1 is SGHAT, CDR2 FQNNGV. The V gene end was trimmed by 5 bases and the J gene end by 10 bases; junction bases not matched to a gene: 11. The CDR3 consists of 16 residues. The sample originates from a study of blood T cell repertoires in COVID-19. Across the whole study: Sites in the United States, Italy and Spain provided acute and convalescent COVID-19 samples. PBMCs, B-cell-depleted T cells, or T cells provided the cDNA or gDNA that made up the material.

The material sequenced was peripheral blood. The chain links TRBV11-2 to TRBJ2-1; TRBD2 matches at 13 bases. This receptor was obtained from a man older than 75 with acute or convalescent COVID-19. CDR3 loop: CASSPSRTSGSEEQFF. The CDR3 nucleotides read TGTGCCAGCAGCCCGAGCAGGACTAGCGGGAGCGAAGAGCAGTTCTTC.